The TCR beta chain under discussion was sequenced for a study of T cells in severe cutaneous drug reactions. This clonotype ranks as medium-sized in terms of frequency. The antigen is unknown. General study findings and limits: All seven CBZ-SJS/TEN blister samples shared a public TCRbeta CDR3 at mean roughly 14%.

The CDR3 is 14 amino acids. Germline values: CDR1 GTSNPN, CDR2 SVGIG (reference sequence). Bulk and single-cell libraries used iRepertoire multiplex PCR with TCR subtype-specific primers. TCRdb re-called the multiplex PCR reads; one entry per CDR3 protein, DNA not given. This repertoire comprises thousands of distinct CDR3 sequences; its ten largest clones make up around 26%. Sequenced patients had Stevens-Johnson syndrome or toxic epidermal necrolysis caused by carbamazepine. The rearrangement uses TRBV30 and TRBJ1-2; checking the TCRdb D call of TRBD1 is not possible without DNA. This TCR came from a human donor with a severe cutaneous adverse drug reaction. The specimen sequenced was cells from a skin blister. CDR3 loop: CAWIGTGSNYGYTF.